This T cell receptor beta chain was retrieved from a study of blood T cell repertoires in COVID-19. The overall study: The United States, Italy and Spain supplied acute and convalescent COVID-19 samples. PBMCs, B-cell-depleted T cells, or T cells provided the cDNA or gDNA that made up the material.

Under the authors' procedure: Amplification with reference gene primers provided the estimates of nucleated cell counts. Some clones are missing from TCRdb's copy, which holds only in-frame ones; the method was immunoSEQ multiplex PCR. The DNA gave D and trimming, while V, J and clone size come from that table. The profile shows 90,000 to 100,000 clones, roughly 90% of them singletons. The CDR3 loop spans 15 amino acids. V lost 2 bases to trimming and J lost 3 bases; unmatched junction nucleotides: 5. Germline CDR1 is LNHNV and CDR2 is YYDKDF (reference sequence). This chain links TRBV15 with TRBJ2-5, with TRBD1 identical over 8 bases. The material sequenced was peripheral blood. This receptor was identified in a man aged 80 or over with acute or convalescent COVID-19. DNA of the CDR3: TGTGCCACCAGCAGACGGGTGGACAGGGAAGAGACCCAGTACTTC. Its translation is CATSRRVDREETQYF.